This TCR beta chain was obtained from a study of blood T cell repertoires in COVID-19. Study summary: The study drew acute and convalescent COVID-19 samples from the United States, Italy and Spain.

Original analysis: Reference gene primer amplification yielded estimated nucleated cell counts. Profiled with immunoSEQ multiplex PCR; TCRdb holds only in-frame clones, not every one. That table furnishes V, J and clone size, whereas the DNA furnished D and trimming. The data show about 39,000 clones, over 80% seen once. The V and J ends lost 2 bases and 0 bases respectively, with 8 bases between them. Germline values: CDR1 SGHRS, CDR2 YFSETQ. The CDR3 has 15 amino acids. The sample taken for sequencing was peripheral blood. The chain employs TRBV5-1 and TRBJ2-2, with D perhaps TRBD1 (5 bases). The TCR was taken from a man aged 45 to 65 with active or convalescent COVID-19. In nucleotides, the CDR3 is TGCGCCAGCAGCTTAGAGACAGCGAACACCGGGGAGCTGTTTTTT. Its protein product is CASSLETANTGELFF.